Listed below are T cell receptor beta chains from one sample, sequenced in a study of T-cell reconstitution after alpha-beta-depleted transplantation in children. MiXCR was run by TCRdb on the PCR reads, yielding one entry per CDR3 protein. The repertoire includes approximately 640,000 distinct CDR3 sequences, around a sixth of them detected once, and 1.1% sits in the top ten. The starting material was PBMCs from the stem cell graft donor, obtained from the stem cell graft. Receptors originate from a human donor who donated a stem cell graft to a child with acute myeloid leukemia. The CDR3 runs from the conserved cysteine through the conserved F or W. D genes are given only for firm matches. Only some rows state a clone size, as once, few, many or a class for expanded clones.

J gene: TRBJ1-2; clone size: many; V gene: TRBV29-1; D gene: TRBD1; CDR3 DNA: TGCAGCGTTGAAGTCGGACAGGGAGACTACACCTTC; CDR3 protein: CSVEVGQGDYTF
J gene: TRBJ2-7; clone size: few; V gene: TRBV7-2; D gene: .; CDR3 DNA: TGTGCCAGCAGCCCAGAGCCGGGCTCCTACGAGCAGTACTTC; CDR3 protein: CASSPEPGSYEQYF
J gene: TRBJ1-1; clone size: .; V gene: TRBV5-1; D gene: TRBD1; CDR3 DNA: TGCGCCAGCAGCTTTCGCAGGGGGGCTATGAACACTGAAGCTTTCTTT; CDR3 protein: CASSFRRGAMNTEAFF
J gene: TRBJ2-6; clone size: few; V gene: TRBV7-2; D gene: .; CDR3 DNA: TGTGCCAGCAGCTCTTTTGGGGGTATTTCAGGGGCCAACGTCCTGACTTTC; CDR3 protein: CASSSFGGISGANVLTF
J gene: TRBJ2-6; clone size: .; V gene: TRBV6-1; D gene: .; CDR3 DNA: TGTGCCAGCAGTCGGACCTTCTCTGGGGCCAACGTCCTGACTTTC; CDR3 protein: CASSRTFSGANVLTF
J gene: TRBJ2-3; clone size: .; V gene: TRBV15; D gene: TRBD2; CDR3 DNA: TGTGCCACCAGCAGAGATCCTGTAGGGAGCGGGGGGGTCGATACGCAGTATTTT; CDR3 protein: CATSRDPVGSGGVDTQYF
J gene: TRBJ2-3; clone size: many; V gene: TRBV29-1; D gene: TRBD1; CDR3 DNA: TGCAGCGTAGACAGGGGGCTTGGAGATACGCAGTATTTT; CDR3 protein: CSVDRGLGDTQYF
J gene: TRBJ1-1; clone size: many; V gene: TRBV5-1; D gene: TRBD1; CDR3 DNA: TGCGCCAGCAGAATTGGGACAGCTGAAGCTTTCTTT; CDR3 protein: CASRIGTAEAFF
J gene: TRBJ1-5; clone size: .; V gene: TRBV6-5; D gene: .; CDR3 DNA: TGTGCCAGCTCTTCAGTGGGTGGGGATCAGCCCCAGCATTTT; CDR3 protein: CASSSVGGDQPQHF
J gene: TRBJ2-5; clone size: few; V gene: TRBV7-2; D gene: .; CDR3 DNA: TGTGCCAGCAGCCCACTAGAGACCCAGTACTTC; CDR3 protein: CASSPLETQYF
J gene: TRBJ2-3; clone size: many; V gene: TRBV7-2; D gene: .; CDR3 DNA: TGTGCCAGCAGCTTATTCGCAGATACGCAGTATTTT; CDR3 protein: CASSLFADTQYF
J gene: TRBJ2-2; clone size: .; V gene: TRBV7-6; D gene: .; CDR3 DNA: TGTGCCAGCAGCTTTGACAGCCTGACGAACACCGGGGAGCTGTTTTTT; CDR3 protein: CASSFDSLTNTGELFF
J gene: TRBJ2-2; clone size: many; V gene: TRBV29-1; D gene: .; CDR3 DNA: TGCAGCGTTAAGGACAGGGAGCTGTTTTTT; CDR3 protein: CSVKDRELFF
J gene: TRBJ2-5; clone size: many; V gene: TRBV20-1; D gene: .; CDR3 DNA: TGCAGTGCCCGACGGGAAGTAGAGACCCAGTACTTC; CDR3 protein: CSARREVETQYF
J gene: TRBJ2-3; clone size: .; V gene: TRBV4-3; D gene: TRBD2; CDR3 DNA: TGCGCCAGCAGCTCAGGGCGGGGGGTGTTCACAGATACGCAGTATTTT; CDR3 protein: CASSSGRGVFTDTQYF
J gene: TRBJ2-3; clone size: .; V gene: TRBV11-3; D gene: TRBD1; CDR3 DNA: TGTGCCAGCAGCGTGACAGGGAAGGGGGCAGATACGCAGTATTTT; CDR3 protein: CASSVTGKGADTQYF
J gene: TRBJ1-1; clone size: .; V gene: TRBV20-1; D gene: TRBD1; CDR3 DNA: TGCAGTGCTAGGTTACAGGGGGCAAGGACTGAAGCTTTCTTT; CDR3 protein: CSARLQGARTEAFF
J gene: TRBJ2-2; clone size: .; V gene: TRBV7-2; D gene: .; CDR3 DNA: TGTGCCAGCAGCCAACGCCCGCAGTGGGGGGAGCTGTTTTTT; CDR3 protein: CASSQRPQWGELFF
J gene: TRBJ2-4; clone size: many; V gene: TRBV20-1; D gene: .; CDR3 DNA: TGCAGTGCTAGGCCAAGGGGGGGAGCGGTCAAAAACATTCAGTACTTC; CDR3 protein: CSARPRGGAVKNIQYF
J gene: TRBJ2-1; clone size: .; V gene: TRBV27; D gene: .; CDR3 DNA: TGTGCCAGCCATACGGTATACAATGAGCAGTTCTTC; CDR3 protein: CASHTVYNEQFF
J gene: TRBJ1-4; clone size: .; V gene: TRBV29-1; D gene: .; CDR3 DNA: TGCAGCGTTTCCAGGGCCGGTGAAAAACTGTTTTTT; CDR3 protein: CSVSRAGEKLFF
J gene: TRBJ2-7; clone size: few; V gene: TRBV5-1; D gene: .; CDR3 DNA: TGCGCCAGCAGCTGGGGCGTATCTAGCTCCTACGAGCAGTACTTC; CDR3 protein: CASSWGVSSSYEQYF
J gene: TRBJ2-1; clone size: few; V gene: TRBV9; D gene: TRBD2; CDR3 DNA: TGTGCCAGCAGCGTAGGACTAGCGGGTCCCCATGAGCAGTTCTTC; CDR3 protein: CASSVGLAGPHEQFF
J gene: TRBJ2-1; clone size: .; V gene: TRBV29-1; D gene: .; CDR3 DNA: TGCAGCGTCCAGGGGAAAGGCTACAATGAGCAGTTCTTC; CDR3 protein: CSVQGKGYNEQFF
J gene: TRBJ2-7; clone size: .; V gene: TRBV12-3/TRBV12-4; D gene: .; CDR3 DNA: TGTGCCAGCAGTCCGGGACCTGGCGAGCAGTACTTC; CDR3 protein: CASSPGPGEQYF
J gene: TRBJ1-2; clone size: many; V gene: TRBV13; D gene: TRBD1; CDR3 DNA: TGTGCCAGCAGCCCTCCGACAGGGGTCTATGGCTACACCTTC; CDR3 protein: CASSPPTGVYGYTF
J gene: TRBJ2-2; clone size: few; V gene: TRBV7-2; D gene: TRBD2; CDR3 DNA: TGTGCCAGCCGACTAGCGGGGAGTTTCGCCGCGAACACCGGGGAGCTGTTTTTT; CDR3 protein: CASRLAGSFAANTGELFF
J gene: TRBJ2-3; clone size: many; V gene: TRBV29-1; D gene: .; CDR3 DNA: TGCAGCGTTGACGGACTATCCGGGACTAGCACAGATACGCAGTATTTT; CDR3 protein: CSVDGLSGTSTDTQYF
J gene: TRBJ2-5; clone size: few; V gene: TRBV7-2; D gene: .; CDR3 DNA: TGTGCCAGCGGTGGGGGTCTGAGCCAAGAGACCCAGTACTTC; CDR3 protein: CASGGGLSQETQYF
J gene: TRBJ1-2; clone size: few; V gene: TRBV13; D gene: TRBD1; CDR3 DNA: TGTGCCAGCAGCTTAGGCCCGGGACAGGGGGCCTACTATGGCTACACCTTC; CDR3 protein: CASSLGPGQGAYYGYTF
J gene: TRBJ2-3; clone size: .; V gene: TRBV12-3/TRBV12-4; D gene: TRBD1; CDR3 DNA: TGTGCCAGCAGTTTTGGGACAGCGCCCCGGGATACGCAGTATTTT; CDR3 protein: CASSFGTAPRDTQYF
J gene: TRBJ2-2; clone size: many; V gene: TRBV5-1; D gene: TRBD2; CDR3 DNA: TGCGCCAGCAGCTATAGCGGGGCGAACACCGGGGAGCTGTTTTTT; CDR3 protein: CASSYSGANTGELFF
J gene: TRBJ2-5; clone size: .; V gene: TRBV20-1; D gene: .; CDR3 DNA: TGCAGTGCTAGAGATTTTCGACAAGGCAAGGGGGAGACCCAGTACTTC; CDR3 protein: CSARDFRQGKGETQYF
J gene: TRBJ1-2; clone size: .; V gene: TRBV24-1; D gene: TRBD1; CDR3 DNA: TGTGCCACCAGTGCGGGGACAGGGAACGGCTACACCTTC; CDR3 protein: CATSAGTGNGYTF
J gene: TRBJ2-1; clone size: few; V gene: TRBV30; D gene: .; CDR3 DNA: TGTGCCTCGCCAGGAAGGGGGAGCAATGAGCAGTTCTTC; CDR3 protein: CASPGRGSNEQFF
J gene: TRBJ1-6; clone size: many; V gene: TRBV20-1; D gene: .; CDR3 DNA: TGCAGTGTTAGGGACGGTGGAAATTCACCCCTCCACTTT; CDR3 protein: CSVRDGGNSPLHF
J gene: TRBJ2-5; clone size: .; V gene: TRBV7-9; D gene: .; CDR3 DNA: TGTGCCAGCAGCTTCAGGACAGATCAAGAGACCCAGTACTTC; CDR3 protein: CASSFRTDQETQYF
J gene: TRBJ2-2; clone size: .; V gene: TRBV29-1; D gene: .; CDR3 DNA: TGCAGCGTTGTGGCTGCAGACAGACACAACACCGGGGAGCTGTTTTTT; CDR3 protein: CSVVAADRHNTGELFF
J gene: TRBJ2-7; clone size: few; V gene: TRBV10-3; D gene: TRBD2; CDR3 DNA: TGTGCCATCAGTGAGCGGGGGGGCGGAGGATCCTACGAGCAGTACTTC; CDR3 protein: CAISERGGGGSYEQYF
J gene: TRBJ1-4; clone size: few; V gene: TRBV7-2; D gene: .; CDR3 DNA: TGTGCCAGCAGCCCCGGACTGCTGAAAAATGAAAAACTGTTTTTT; CDR3 protein: CASSPGLLKNEKLFF
J gene: TRBJ2-5; clone size: .; V gene: TRBV19; D gene: .; CDR3 DNA: TGTGCCAGTAGTATGGAGGGGGAGACCCAGTACTTC; CDR3 protein: CASSMEGETQYF
J gene: TRBJ1-1; clone size: few; V gene: TRBV6-2/TRBV6-3; D gene: TRBD1; CDR3 DNA: TGTGCCAGCAGCTCTATACAGGGGTTGAACACTGAAGCTTTCTTT; CDR3 protein: CASSSIQGLNTEAFF
J gene: TRBJ1-5; clone size: many; V gene: TRBV10-3; D gene: .; CDR3 DNA: TGTGCCATCAGTGAGTCGGAAGGGCCCCAGCATTTT; CDR3 protein: CAISESEGPQHF
J gene: TRBJ2-1; clone size: many; V gene: TRBV20-1; D gene: .; CDR3 DNA: TGCAGTGCTAGACAGGGGAGGTGGAATGAGCAGTTCTTC; CDR3 protein: CSARQGRWNEQFF
J gene: TRBJ2-3; clone size: many; V gene: TRBV20-1; D gene: .; CDR3 DNA: TGCAGAGGGGGACGGTCTAGCACAGATACGCAGTATTTT; CDR3 protein: CRGGRSSTDTQYF
J gene: TRBJ2-5; clone size: many; V gene: TRBV29-1; D gene: .; CDR3 DNA: TGCAGCGCCCTCCCCGCGGGGACGGAGACCCAGTACTTC; CDR3 protein: CSALPAGTETQYF
J gene: TRBJ2-3; clone size: .; V gene: TRBV12-3/TRBV12-4; D gene: .; CDR3 DNA: TGTGCCAGCAGTTTAACTACCCCCTTCACAGATACGCAGTATTTT; CDR3 protein: CASSLTTPFTDTQYF